One T cell receptor beta chain is described in this entry. These data originate in a study of PD-L1 blockade in urothelial cancer. The overall study: Median T cell yield per blood sample was about 150,000 cells.

The CDR3 is made up of 15 amino acids. V gave up 0 bases and J gave up 2 bases; unmatched junction bases: 2. The germline CDR1 and CDR2 sequences are MNHNY and SVGAGI (reference sequence). Assay used: immunoSEQ multiplex PCR; TCRdb lists only in-frame clones, some missing. The sample has under 100,000 clones; about 90% are singletons. Indicated time point: pretreatment peripheral blood. The TCR was taken from a man in his 60s with urothelial cancer. The source was PBMCs, collected around atezolizumab (anti-PD-L1) treatment. The gene calls are TRBV6-6 and TRBJ2-3; 7 bases agree with TRBD2. Here the CDR3 DNA reads TGTGCCAGCAGTTACTCCAGCGGGGTCACAGATACGCAGTATTTT. Translated: CASSYSSGVTDTQYF.